This T cell receptor beta chain was found in a study of T cells in AML relapse after transplant (dated by TCRdb to about 2019). About the investigation overall: Clinically matched patients in whom long-term complete remission was maintained, with more than 3 years of follow-up, were used as remission controls. In a retrospective study, inhibitory receptor expression and TCR repertoires of bone marrow T cells were examined in patients who had received allogeneic HSCT for myeloid malignancy. The remission samples were bone marrow taken about 1 year after HSCT from patients who stayed in complete remission. Study-wide conclusions, independent of this receptor: TCR repertoire comparisons were based on very few samples, with only a few individuals included per group for unsorted bone marrow.

The junction carries 16 bases between V and J, which are trimmed by 5 bases and 6 bases respectively. The CDR3 contains 14 residues, cysteine and phenylalanine counted. Of all the DNA, just the CDR3 is kept, 42 bases in frame from base 1. CDR1 and CDR2 were assigned from the germline V gene (reference sequence) as SEHNR and FQNEAQ. This clonotype was recorded a few times. Its cognate antigen has yet to be identified. Base qualities are missing; no much larger clone stands one base away. Library preparation was by PCR. A modified RACE PCR protocol, rather than multiplex PCR, was used to amplify TCR alpha and beta chains from RNA. An Illumina MiSeq was used to sequence the libraries, and raw reads were demultiplexed using sample-specific barcode combinations. In the original analysis: TCR clonotypes were identified from the sequencing reads using MiXCR software. The public reads were reprocessed in TCRdb via fastp at Q25 and MiXCR, keeping in-frame beta chains. Records with the same CDR3 protein are collapsed into one entry carrying the most frequent genes and DNA. These V and J calls originate from TCRdb's pipeline instead of the authors' own analysis. The sample table lists 3,000 to 4,500 distinct CDR3 sequences, approximately 11% of them with a count of one. The top ten clonotypes cover approximately 29% of the sample.

Material: bone marrow, either the whole sample or a sorted T cell fraction (not recorded which), obtained in complete remission. The chain is made from TRBV7-9 and TRBJ1-2; the D gene is perhaps TRBD1, on 6 matching bases. This TCR came from a human donor who had a stem cell transplant for acute myeloid leukemia. Some T cells may derive from the graft donor when a transplant has been performed. The DNA reads TGTGCCAGCAGCCCCGGGACATCTTTTAATGGCTACACCTTC. Translation gives CASSPGTSFNGYTF.